This is a list of T cell receptor beta chains from one sample in a study of a mutant IDH1 vaccine in newly diagnosed glioma. The repertoire was sequenced with immunoSEQ multiplex PCR; TCRdb's copy has only in-frame clones and lacks some. The sample lists 90,000 to 100,000 clones, about 90% seen once, with roughly 0.54% in the top ten. The sample consisted of PBMCs, taken from a glioma patient treated with radiotherapy, temozolomide or both. The receptor set was obtained from a woman aged 45-59 years with glioma. CDR3s include the opening cysteine and the closing phenylalanine or tryptophan. The D gene is left open where the match is weak. Size is stated for part of the rows, as once, few or many counts, or as a class when the clone is expanded.

size: .; J: TRBJ1-2; D: TRBD1; V: TRBV5-5; DNA: TGTGCCAGCACCCCGGGACAGAAGTCTCCTTTGGGCTATGGCTACACCTTC; CDR3: CASTPGQKSPLGYGYTF
size: .; J: TRBJ2-2; D: .; V: TRBV4-1; DNA: TGCGCCAGCAGCCAAGTATTAGGGGGAACCGGGGAGCTGTTTTTT; CDR3: CASSQVLGGTGELFF
size: .; J: TRBJ1-1; D: .; V: TRBV30; DNA: TGTGCCGTCCCCGGTTTCCAATCTAACACTGAAGCTTTCTTT; CDR3: CAVPGFQSNTEAFF
size: .; J: TRBJ2-5; D: .; V: TRBV6-6; DNA: TGTGCCAGCAGTCGTAGTATGGCAGAGACCCAGTACTTC; CDR3: CASSRSMAETQYF
size: .; J: TRBJ2-1; D: TRBD1; V: TRBV7-3; DNA: TGTGCCAGCAGCTTCCGGGCCCCGGGACAGGCTTACAATGAGCAGTTCTTC; CDR3: CASSFRAPGQAYNEQFF
size: .; J: TRBJ2-6; D: .; V: TRBV11-2; DNA: TGTGCCAGCAGCTTAGCGGCAGGAAACGACGTCCTGACTTTC; CDR3: CASSLAAGNDVLTF
size: .; J: TRBJ1-5; D: .; V: TRBV28; DNA: TGTGCCAGCAGTTCCGGGGTCTATAGCAATCAGCCCCAGCATTTT; CDR3: CASSSGVYSNQPQHF
size: .; J: TRBJ2-7; D: .; V: TRBV10-3; DNA: TGTGCTACATCGGTCGGGGGAACCTACGAGCAGTACTTC; CDR3: CATSVGGTYEQYF
size: .; J: TRBJ2-7; D: TRBD2; V: TRBV13; DNA: TGTGCCAGCAGCCGGCCGGGACTAGCGGGACGCGAGCAGTACTTC; CDR3: CASSRPGLAGREQYF
size: once; J: TRBJ2-5; D: .; V: TRBV2; DNA: TGTGCCAGCAGTCAAGATCAAGAGACCCAGTACTTC; CDR3: CASSQDQETQYF